Listed here are 27 T cell receptor beta chains from one sample, sequenced in a study of shared clonotypes between healthy human individuals. Profiled with immunoSEQ multiplex PCR; TCRdb holds only in-frame clones, not every one. The table has some 2.3 million clones, over 85% seen once. Material for sequencing was naive CD4+ T cells from PBMCs. This sample's subset: CD45RA+ positively selected. These receptors all stem from a man aged 18 to 29 in good health. Some clones in this sample may be carry-over from other donors' samples.

In this sample, this clone turned up once. Within the sample, other DNA sequences also encode this same CDR3. The chain is built from TRBV4-3 and TRBJ2-3; D is unresolved. This CDR3 is built from 13 residues. V was trimmed by 0 bases and J by 6 bases, leaving 7 bases between them. Germline assignment: CDR1 LGHNA and CDR2 YSLEER. CDR3 sequence: CASSQEGSDTQYF. The CDR3 region has the DNA TGCGCCAGCAGCCAAGAGGGTAGTGATACGCAGTATTTT.

This clone was picked up a small number of times. This chain connects TRBV30 to TRBJ1-1, with D uncertain. This CDR3 contains 13 residues. V shed 0 bases and J shed 4 bases, with 9 bases lying between them. From germline, CDR1 is GTSNPN and CDR2 SVGIG (reference sequence). For the CDR3, the DNA is TGTGCCTGGAGTGTGGGCTCGGGCACTGAAGCTTTCTTT. Translating gives CAWSVGSGTEAFF.

The rearrangement uses TRBV19 and TRBJ2-1; D could derive from TRBD1 or TRBD2 (5 bases each). Trimming removed 5 bases at V and 5 bases at J, with 13 bases between. The CDR3 runs to 14 residues. CDR1 is LNHDA and CDR2 is SQIVND in the germline V gene (reference sequence). CDR3 sequence: CASSPGGRDNEQFF. In nucleotides, the CDR3 is TGTGCCAGTAGTCCTGGGGGACGGGACAATGAGCAGTTCTTC. The entire variable domain, with the rest obtained from reference TRBV19 and TRBJ2-1, is as follows: DGGITQSPKYLFRKEGQNVTLSCEQNLNHDAMYWYRQDPGQGLRLIYYSQIVNDFQKGDIAEGYSVSREKKESFPLTVTSAQKNPTAFYLCASSPGGRDNEQFFGPGTRLTVL.

The V and J genes are TRBV28 and TRBJ2-3, with 9 bases identical to TRBD2. Germline CDR1 and CDR2: MDHEN and SYDVKM. After removal of 1 base from V and 6 bases from J, the junction contained 5 bases not matched to a gene. This CDR3 contains 15 residues. DNA of the CDR3: TGTGCCAGCAGTTTATCCGGCGGGAGGGGCGATACGCAGTATTTT. Amino acids: CASSLSGGRGDTQYF.

This rearrangement joins TRBV4-3 to TRBJ2-7; D is unclear. Looked up from germline, CDR1 is LGHNA and CDR2 is YSLEER. V lost 1 base, J lost 4 bases, and 11 bases lay in between. This CDR3 comprises 14 residues. The CDR3 sequence is CASSQVGSNYEQYF. CDR3 nucleotide sequence: TGCGCCAGCAGCCAAGTAGGCAGCAATTACGAGCAGTACTTC.

This chain joins TRBV6-5 and TRBJ2-5; TRBD2 matches at 8 bases. The closer fit of TRBJ2-7 to the DNA end suggests the J call may be wrong. Germline CDR1 MNHEY, CDR2 SVGAGI. The CDR3 totals 15 residues. The CDR3 reads CASSYSAGVWYEQYF. The DNA for the CDR3 is TGTGCCAGCAGTTACTCAGCGGGAGTCTGGTACGAGCAGTACTTC.

The chain links TRBV7-3 to TRBJ2-2; perhaps D is TRBD1 or TRBD2 (5 bases each). Between the trimmed V and J ends, which lost 11 bases and 0 bases, there was a span of 10 bases. Germline CDR1 reads SGHTA; CDR2 reads FQGTGA. This CDR3 has 13 residues. The CDR3: CASGSANTGELFF. CDR3 in DNA: TGTGCCTCAGGGAGCGCGAACACCGGGGAGCTGTTTTTT.

The rearrangement joins TRBV5-1 to TRBJ2-3; the match to TRBD2 covers 8 bases. J gave up 4 bases and V 5 bases, and 9 bases lay outside the gene matches. The germline V gene has CDR1 SGHRS and CDR2 YFSETQ. The CDR3 consists of 15 residues. In DNA form, the CDR3 reads TGCGCCAGCAGTGAGCGGGAGAATTTTGCAGATACGCAGTATTTT. The encoded protein is CASSERENFADTQYF.

The chain carries TRBV30 and TRBJ1-5, with D maybe TRBD1 (6 bases). This CDR3 spans 13 amino acids. Trimming left V 5 bases short and J 6 bases short, with 14 bases between. Germline CDR1 reads GTSNPN; CDR2 reads SVGIG (reference sequence). The CDR3 bases are TGTGCCTGGGATTTGGGGGGCGGTCAGCCCCAGCATTTT. It codes for CAWDLGGGQPQHF.

This clone showed up just once. The rearrangement uses TRBV4-1 and TRBJ1-1; D remains ambiguous. The germline gives CDR1 MGHRA, CDR2 YSYEKL. The CDR3 runs to 12 residues. V lost 6 bases, J lost 1 base, and 6 bases lay in between. CDR3 DNA: TGCGCCAGCAGTGGGGAGAACACTGAAGCTTTCTTT. Protein: CASSGENTEAFF.

With respect to this clone: At the DNA level, this CDR3 is encoded by other sequences in the same sample as well. V is TRBV30 and J is TRBJ2-7; possibly TRBD1 for D (5 bases). V gave up 2 bases and J gave up 4 bases, with 12 bases separating them. This CDR3 is built from 13 residues. Germline CDR1 GTSNPN, CDR2 SVGIG (reference sequence). CDR3 coding DNA: TGTGCCTGGAGTTCAGGGCCAGGATACGAGCAGTACTTC. Translating gives CAWSSGPGYEQYF.

This rearrangement joins TRBV5-1 to TRBJ2-7, with D unresolved. V was shortened by 0 bases and J by 2 bases, with 15 bases between the two germline ends. Germline-derived CDR1 and CDR2 are SGHRS and YFSETQ. The CDR3 runs 16 residues. The CDR3 sequence: CASSLDVGQAAYEQYF. CDR3 coding DNA: TGCGCCAGCAGCTTGGACGTCGGGCAGGCCGCCTACGAGCAGTACTTC.

Comments on this clone: It is likely a read error, because the conserved phenylalanine at the end of the CDR3 is missing. The chain couples TRBV4-2 to TRBJ2-7; D perhaps matches TRBD1 (6 bases). Germline-derived CDR1 and CDR2 are LGHNA and YNFKEQ. Between the trimmed V and J ends, which lost 3 bases and 7 bases, there was a span of 13 bases. The CDR3 runs 13 residues. CDR3 amino acids: CASSQAEGGEQYL. In nucleotides, the CDR3 is TGTGCCAGCAGCCAGGCAGAAGGGGGTGAGCAGTACCTC.

The V gene is TRBV7-9, the J gene TRBJ2-5; D unresolved. V was cut by 2 bases and J by 1 base, with 14 bases left in between. The CDR3 is 16 residues long. Looked up from germline, CDR1 is SEHNR and CDR2 is FQNEAQ (reference sequence). As DNA, the CDR3 is TGTGCCAGCAGCTTACGGAGTGAACTCCTCCAAGAGACCCAGTACTTC. Translation gives CASSLRSELLQETQYF.

V gene TRBV28 combines with J gene TRBJ2-3, with D perhaps TRBD2 (6 bases). Trimming removed 4 bases at V and 1 base at J, with 18 bases between. Germline assignment: CDR1 MDHEN and CDR2 SYDVKM. The CDR3 spans 17 residues. CDR3 coding DNA: TGTGCCAGCAGTTCGCCCTCATGGGGCGGGGGCACAGATACGCAGTATTTT. The encoded protein is CASSSPSWGGGTDTQYF.

The V call is TRBV7-9, the J call TRBJ1-2; 12 bases match TRBD1. J was trimmed by 4 bases and V by 3 bases; bases with no gene match: 6. Germline V gives CDR1 SEHNR, CDR2 FQNEAQ (reference sequence). The length of the CDR3 is 16 residues. The CDR3 DNA follows: TGTGCCAGCAGCTTGGGACAGGGGGCGGTTGGCTATGGCTACACCTTC. This sequence encodes CASSLGQGAVGYGYTF.

This clone was observed a single time. This chain joins TRBV7-9 and TRBJ2-7; D might be TRBD1 or TRBD2, each matching 5 bases. Germline CDR1 is SEHNR and CDR2 is FQNEAQ (reference sequence). Trimming took 4 bases from V and 3 from J, leaving 13 bases between them. This CDR3 region has 14 residues. The CDR3 protein is CASSSRDGHYEQYF. The CDR3 bases are TGTGCCAGCAGCTCCCGGGACGGACACTACGAGCAGTACTTC.

The chain is built from TRBV28 and TRBJ1-2, with D maybe TRBD1 (6 bases). Germline CDR1 MDHEN, CDR2 SYDVKM. The CDR3 is 13 residues long. V shed 7 bases and J shed 4 bases, with 13 bases lying between them. CDR3 loop: CASKGVYLYGYTF. CDR3 bases: TGTGCCAGCAAGGGGGTATACCTCTATGGCTACACCTTC.

The chain recombines TRBV18 with TRBJ2-1; 8 nucleotides align to TRBD1. CDR1 KGHSH and CDR2 LQKENI come from the germline V gene. Germline trimming cut 5 bases from V and 9 bases from J; bases unmatched to any gene: 6. The CDR3 runs to 13 residues. CDR3 sequence: CASSTGQGIEQFF. The CDR3 region has the DNA TGTGCCAGCTCAACCGGACAGGGCATTGAGCAGTTCTTC.

This rearrangement joins TRBV7-9 to TRBJ2-7, with a tentative D call TRBD1 (5 bases). CDR3 size: 18 residues. V lost 5 bases to trimming and J lost 4 bases, with 27 bases between them. CDR1 and CDR2 from the germline V gene are SEHNR and FQNEAQ (reference sequence). The CDR3 loop reads CASSPPRRGGGSRYEQYF. CDR3 sequence (DNA): TGTGCCAGCAGCCCCCCCCGTAGGGGTGGCGGAAGCAGGTACGAGCAGTACTTC. The variable domain in full, completed from reference TRBV7-9 and TRBJ2-7, reads DTGVSQNPRHKITKRGQNVTFRCDPISEHNRLYWYRQTLGQGPEFLTYFQNEAQLEKSRLLSDRFSAERPKGSFSTLEIQRTEQGDSAMYLCASSPPRRGGGSRYEQYFGPGTRLTVT.

In regard to this clone: The identical CDR3 is also encoded by other nucleotide sequences in the sample. The rearrangement uses TRBV9 and TRBJ2-3; 7 nucleotides line up with TRBD2. This CDR3 has 16 amino acids. V shed 0 bases, J shed 0 bases, and the junction held 4 bases outside the gene matches. Per the germline V gene, CDR1 is SGDLS and CDR2 is YYNGEE. The CDR3 loop reads CASSVGGSGSTDTQYF. CDR3 DNA sequence: TGTGCCAGCAGCGTAGGCGGTAGCGGGAGCACAGATACGCAGTATTTT.

This clone was seen once. This chain joins TRBV28 and TRBJ2-7; TRBD1 aligns across 9 bases. Looked up from germline, CDR1 is MDHEN and CDR2 is SYDVKM. After removal of 3 bases from V and 3 bases from J, the junction contained 12 bases not matched to a gene. This CDR3 contains 17 residues. CDR3 nucleotides: TGTGCCAGCAGTTTCGCGGGGGAGACAGGGGGAAACTACGAGCAGTACTTC. Its translation is CASSFAGETGGNYEQYF.

The V call is TRBV2, the J call TRBJ2-5; tentatively, D is TRBD1 or TRBD2 (5 bases each). The germline V gene encodes CDR1 SNHLY and CDR2 FYNNEI. This CDR3 region has 12 residues. Deletions cut 6 bases from V and 7 bases from J, with 12 bases between. The CDR3 loop reads CASSPGRGTQYF. DNA for the CDR3: TGTGCCAGCAGCCCGGGGCGCGGGACCCAGTACTTC.

The chain joins TRBV5-1 to TRBJ1-3, with no clear D. The CDR3 covers 14 residues. In germline, CDR1 is SGHRS, CDR2 YFSETQ. Trimming left V 4 bases short and J 0 bases short, with 8 bases between. The DNA of the CDR3 is TGCGCCAGCAGCGTAGACAACTCTGGAAACACCATATATTTT. This sequence encodes CASSVDNSGNTIYF.

This sequence joins TRBV27 and TRBJ2-2; D is unresolved. Germline CDR1 reads MNHEY; CDR2 reads SMNVEV (reference sequence). Between the trimmed V and J ends, which lost 6 bases and 8 bases, there was a span of 13 bases. CDR3 length: 13 amino acids. CDR3 DNA: TGTGCCAGCAGCGAACACGATTCGGGGGAGCTGTTTTTT. This gives the protein CASSEHDSGELFF.

The rearrangement links TRBV10-3 to TRBJ2-3; 14 bases are shared with TRBD2. J lost 5 bases, V lost 6 bases, and 1 base had no gene match. CDR3 length: 14 amino acids. Germline assignment: CDR1 ENHRY and CDR2 SYGVKD. The CDR3 spells CAIRGTSGRDTQYF. CDR3 nucleotide sequence: TGTGCCATCAGGGGGACTAGCGGGAGAGATACGCAGTATTTT.

The rearrangement uses TRBV7-9 and TRBJ1-1; D ambiguous. This CDR3 is built from 13 residues. The V gene lost 6 bases and the J gene lost 1 base, with 9 bases spanning the gap. From germline, CDR1 is SEHNR and CDR2 FQNEAQ (reference sequence). This CDR3 reads CASRPRGNTEAFF. The CDR3 DNA is TGTGCCAGCAGGCCTCGGGGGAACACTGAAGCTTTCTTT.